This T cell receptor (beta chain) was captured in a study of blood T cell repertoires in COVID-19. Study summary: Samples of COVID-19 (acute and convalescent) were obtained from the United States, Italy and Spain. PBMCs, B-cell-depleted T cells, or T cells provided the cDNA or gDNA that made up the material.

Methods used by the authors: Quantification of nucleated cells was approximated via reference gene primer amplification. TCRdb's table, derived via immunoSEQ multiplex PCR, lists solely in-frame clones and lacks some. From that table come the V and J calls and clone size; the DNA was used to work out D and trimming. The repertoire includes approximately 190,000 clones, roughly four fifths of them detected once, and about 6% sits in the top ten. The CDR3 sequence is 16 residues long. Germline V gives CDR1 SGHAT, CDR2 FQNNGV. J lost 0 bases, V lost 5 bases, and 3 bases had no gene match. At least ten counts were recorded for this clone. In the same sample, other DNA sequences code for this CDR3.

Sequencing input: peripheral blood. This sequence joins TRBV11-2 and TRBJ2-1, with TRBD2 identical over 11 bases. The origin of this receptor is a woman between 40 and 50 years old with acute or convalescent COVID-19. CDR3: CASSRTSGSSYNEQFF. CDR3 nucleotides: TGTGCCAGCAGCCGCACTAGCGGGAGCTCCTACAATGAGCAGTTCTTC.